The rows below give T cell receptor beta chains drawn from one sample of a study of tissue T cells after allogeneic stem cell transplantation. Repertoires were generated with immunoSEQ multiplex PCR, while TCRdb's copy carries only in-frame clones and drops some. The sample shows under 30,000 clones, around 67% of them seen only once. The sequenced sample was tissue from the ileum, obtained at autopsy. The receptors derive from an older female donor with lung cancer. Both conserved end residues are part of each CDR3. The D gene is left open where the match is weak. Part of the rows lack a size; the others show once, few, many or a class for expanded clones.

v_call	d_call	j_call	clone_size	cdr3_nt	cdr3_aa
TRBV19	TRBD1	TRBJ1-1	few	TGTGCCAGTAGTATTTATGGGACAGGGAAGTCCCTGGGGGTGGCTTTCTTT	CASSIYGTGKSLGVAFF
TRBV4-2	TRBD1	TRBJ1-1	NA	TGTGCCAGCAGCCAAACTCGCCCGACAGGGAGAAAAGACACTGAAGCTTTCTTT	CASSQTRPTGRKDTEAFF
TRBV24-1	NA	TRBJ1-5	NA	TGTGCCTCCTCATCTATTACGGCTCAGGGTTTGTTTCAGCCCCAGCATTTT	CASSSITAQGLFQPQHF
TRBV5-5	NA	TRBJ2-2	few	TGTGCCAGCAGCCCCATTGGGGCCGGGGAGCTGTTTTTT	CASSPIGAGELFF
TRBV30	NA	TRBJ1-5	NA	TGTGCCTGGAGTGGGGGACCCAATCAGCCCCAGCATTTT	CAWSGGPNQPQHF
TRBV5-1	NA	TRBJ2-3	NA	TGCGCCAGCAGCTTAACGCTCTCTCCAGATACGCAGTATTTT	CASSLTLSPDTQYF
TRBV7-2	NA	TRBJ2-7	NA	TGTGCCAGCAGCCAGGCGACGAGGGAGCAGTACTTC	CASSQATREQYF
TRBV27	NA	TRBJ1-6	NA	TGTGCCAGCAGTTCGATGTACAGCAATTCACCCCTCCACTTT	CASSSMYSNSPLHF
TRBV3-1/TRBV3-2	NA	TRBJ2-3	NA	TGTGCCAGCAGCCAGGGCTCCCACACAGATACGCAGTATTTT	CASSQGSHTDTQYF
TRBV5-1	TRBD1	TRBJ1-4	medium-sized	TGCGCCAGCAGACGGGACAGCACTAATGAAAAACTGTTTTTT	CASRRDSTNEKLFF
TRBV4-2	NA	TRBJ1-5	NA	TGTGCCAGCAGCAAGGGGCAGAATCAGCCCCAGCATTTT	CASSKGQNQPQHF
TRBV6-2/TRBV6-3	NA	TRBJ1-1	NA	TGTGCCAGCAGCACGCCTCCGGGTAGACTCATGAACACTGAAGCTTTCTTT	CASSTPPGRLMNTEAFF
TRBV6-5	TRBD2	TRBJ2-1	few	TGTGCCAGCAGTCAACTAGCGGGGACCTACAATGAGCAGTTCTTC	CASSQLAGTYNEQFF
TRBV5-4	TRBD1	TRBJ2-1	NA	TGTGCCGGTGGGACAGGGGGCAAAAATGAGCAGTTCTTC	CAGGTGGKNEQFF
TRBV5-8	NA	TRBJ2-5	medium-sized	TGTGCCAGCAGCGCGGGACAGAGACAAGAGACCCAGTACTTC	CASSAGQRQETQYF
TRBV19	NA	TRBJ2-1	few	TGTGCCAGTAGTTGGAATCGGGCAGGCGAGCAGTTCTTC	CASSWNRAGEQFF
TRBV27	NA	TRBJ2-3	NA	TGTGCCAGCAGTTTATCGCCGAGCGGAAAAACAGATACGCAGTATTTT	CASSLSPSGKTDTQYF
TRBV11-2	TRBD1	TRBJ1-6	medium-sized	TGTGCCAGCAGCTTAGAGTACGGACAGGGGTATTCACCCCTCCACTTT	CASSLEYGQGYSPLHF
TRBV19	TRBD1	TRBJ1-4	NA	TGTGCCAGTAGTACGGAGGGACAGGGGACGGTAAAACTGTTTTTT	CASSTEGQGTVKLFF
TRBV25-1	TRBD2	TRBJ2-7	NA	TGTGCCAGCAGTGGCCCGGGGAAACGGGGGGGATACGAGCAGTACTTC	CASSGPGKRGGYEQYF
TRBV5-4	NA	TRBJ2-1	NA	TGTGCCAGCAGCTTCTCTAGCCTCTCCTACAATGAGCAGTTCTTC	CASSFSSLSYNEQFF
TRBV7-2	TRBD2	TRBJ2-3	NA	TGTGCCAGCAGCTCTAGGGGACTAGCGGGGGGTCTTGGTACAGATACGCAGTATTTT	CASSSRGLAGGLGTDTQYF
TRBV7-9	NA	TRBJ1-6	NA	TGTGCCAGCAGCTTTGACATACGGTCACCCCTCCACTTT	CASSFDIRSPLHF
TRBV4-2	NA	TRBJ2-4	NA	TGTGCCAGCAGCGGGGACGCCAAAAACATTCAGTACTTC	CASSGDAKNIQYF
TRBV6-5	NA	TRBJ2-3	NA	TGTGCCAGCAGTTACTCGGGGAGTACCACAGATACGCAGTATTTT	CASSYSGSTTDTQYF
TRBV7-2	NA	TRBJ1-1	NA	TGTGCCAGCAGCTCCCCTCGCCCGGACACTGAAGCTTTCTTT	CASSSPRPDTEAFF
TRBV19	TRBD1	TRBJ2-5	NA	TGTGCCAGTAGTATGTTCGGGACAGGGAGACAGACCCAGTACTTC	CASSMFGTGRQTQYF
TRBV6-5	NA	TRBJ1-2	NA	TGTGCCAGCAGTTACGACCATACAGCTAAGTATGGCTACACCTTC	CASSYDHTAKYGYTF
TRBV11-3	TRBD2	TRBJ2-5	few	TGTGCCAGCAGCTTACCGCCGGGACTAGCGGATTATCAAGAGACCCAGTACTTC	CASSLPPGLADYQETQYF
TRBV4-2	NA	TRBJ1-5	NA	TGTGCCAGCAGCCCGTCGACAGTTCCCGGGCAGCCCCAGCATTTT	CASSPSTVPGQPQHF
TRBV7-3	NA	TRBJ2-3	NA	TGTGCCAGCAGCTCCAACAGGGCAGATACGCAGTATTTT	CASSSNRADTQYF
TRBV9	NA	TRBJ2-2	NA	TGTGCCAGCAGCTCAGCAGGGTCCGGGGAGCTGTTTTTT	CASSSAGSGELFF
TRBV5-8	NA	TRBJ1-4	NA	TGTGCCAGCAGTTTCCACGGGGGGAGCCTTAATGAAAAACTGTTTTTT	CASSFHGGSLNEKLFF
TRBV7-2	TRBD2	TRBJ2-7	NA	TGTGCCAGCAGCCCTTATATCGCGGGAGGCTCCTACGAGCAGTACTTC	CASSPYIAGGSYEQYF
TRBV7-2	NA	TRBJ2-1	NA	TGTGCCAGCAGCAATCATCAGGGAGGTGAGCAGTTCTTC	CASSNHQGGEQFF
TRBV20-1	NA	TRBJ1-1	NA	TGCAGTGCTAGAAGGGTTACTGAAGCTTTCTTT	CSARRVTEAFF
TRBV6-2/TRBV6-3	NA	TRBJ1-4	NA	TGTGCCAGCAGTTACGTTCAGCTTAATGAAAAACTGTTTTTT	CASSYVQLNEKLFF
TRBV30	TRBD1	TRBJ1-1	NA	TGTGCCTGGAAGACTCTCGGGACAGGGGGCTGGGGGTCCACTGAAGCTTTCTTT	CAWKTLGTGGWGSTEAFF
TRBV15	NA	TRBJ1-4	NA	TGTGCCACCAGCAGAGAGGGGCCCCGGACTGAAAAACTGTTTTTT	CATSREGPRTEKLFF
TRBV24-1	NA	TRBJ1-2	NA	TGTGCCACCGGAGGGACCGACTACTCCGGCTACACCTTC	CATGGTDYSGYTF
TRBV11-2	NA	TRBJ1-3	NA	TGTGCCAGCAGCTTAGCAGGGGGAAACACCATATATTTT	CASSLAGGNTIYF
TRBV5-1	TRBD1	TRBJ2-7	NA	TGCGCCAGCAGCTCCGGACAGGGGTACGAGCAGTACTTC	CASSSGQGYEQYF
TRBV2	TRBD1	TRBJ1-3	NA	TGTGCCAGCAGGACAGGGGGCGGTGGAAACACCATATATTTT	CASRTGGGGNTIYF
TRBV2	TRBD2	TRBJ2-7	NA	TGTGCCAGCAGTGAGGCTAGCGGGAGAAACCTGCCCTACGAGCAGTACTTC	CASSEASGRNLPYEQYF
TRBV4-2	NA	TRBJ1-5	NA	TGTGCCAGCAGCCAAGTGGGTAGGGCAGGTAGCAATCAGCCCCAGCATTTT	CASSQVGRAGSNQPQHF
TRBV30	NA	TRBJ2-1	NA	TGTGCCTGGAGTGTAAGGGATGAGCAGTTCTTC	CAWSVRDEQFF
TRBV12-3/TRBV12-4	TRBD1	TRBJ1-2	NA	TGTGCCAGCAGAAGGGACAGGGGCTATGGCTACACCTTC	CASRRDRGYGYTF
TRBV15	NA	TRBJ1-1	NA	TGTGCCACCAGCATAGGTACCATGAACACTGAAGCTTTCTTT	CATSIGTMNTEAFF
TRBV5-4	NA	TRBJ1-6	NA	TGTGCCAGCAGCTTGCAGGGGATCAATTCACCCCTCCACTTT	CASSLQGINSPLHF
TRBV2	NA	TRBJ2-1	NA	TGTGCCAGCGAGTTGCGCAATGAGCAGTTCTTC	CASELRNEQFF
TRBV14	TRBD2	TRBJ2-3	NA	TGTGCCAGCAACCCGGGAGGGAGAAGAGATACGCAGTATTTT	CASNPGGRRDTQYF
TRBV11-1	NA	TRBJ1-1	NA	TGTGCCAGCAGCTTAGGAGGGAGGACTGAAGCTTTCTTT	CASSLGGRTEAFF
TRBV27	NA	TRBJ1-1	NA	TGTGCCAGCAGTTTAAGTACAACTTTGGGTAGGTACACTGAAGCTTTCTTT	CASSLSTTLGRYTEAFF